The 23 T cell receptor beta chains below were found in one sample sequenced in a study of vaccination and CD4 T cells after COVID-19. An Oncomine TCR Beta short-read assay was used to sequence the DNA from cultured CD4+ T cells. TCRdb processed the PCR reads anew with MiXCR; each CDR3 protein has one entry. The profile covers about 3,900 distinct CDR3 sequences, with around 21% appearing a single time and approximately 21% taken by the ten largest. Stated treatment: roughly 10-day PBMC culture with coronavirus spike peptide pools or control peptides (ViraFEST assay). The antigens of these receptors remain unknown. The sample comprised CD4+ T cells from blood, cultured in vitro. The receptors come from a human donor who had recovered from COVID-19.

In its sample, this clonotype was seen a few times. The chain couples TRBV6-1 to TRBJ1-1; the D is unclear. CDR3 size: 16 residues. CDR1 is MNHNS, CDR2 SASEGT, per germline. Trimming cost V 0 bases and J 5 bases, with 16 bases left between them. The CDR3 spells CASSEARNSPHTEAFF. CDR3 DNA sequence: TGTGCCAGCAGTGAAGCGCGCAACTCCCCCCATACTGAAGCTTTCTTT.

This clonotype qualifies as medium-sized. The chain combines TRBV29-1 with TRBJ1-5; perhaps TRBD1 as D (5 bases). Trimming took 4 bases from V and 7 from J, leaving 11 bases between them. Germline CDR1 and CDR2: SQVTM and ANQGSEA. This CDR3 is 12 amino acids long. The CDR3: CSVGGVKQPQHF. The CDR3 DNA reads as TGCAGCGTTGGGGGGGTTAAACAGCCCCAGCATTTT.

This sequence joins TRBV5-6 and TRBJ1-6, with D possibly being TRBD1 (6 bases). The V gene lost 3 bases and the J gene lost 7 bases, with 11 bases spanning the gap. This CDR3 is 14 amino acids long. Germline V gene sequence: CDR1 SGHDT, CDR2 YYEEEE. CDR3 in amino acids: CASSWGGGNSPLHF. The DNA of the CDR3 is TGTGCCAGCAGCTGGGGGGGCGGGAATTCACCCCTCCACTTT.

The table lists this clonotype with a few counts. This rearrangement joins TRBV20-1 to TRBJ2-1; TRBD2 matches at 12 bases. CDR3 length equals 17 residues. CDR1 is DFQATT and CDR2 is SNEGSKA in the germline V gene (reference sequence). V shed 1 base and J 4 bases; nucleotides not matched to a gene: 8. The CDR3 loop reads CSARVFRTSGDYNEQFF. The CDR3 DNA reads TGCAGTGCTAGAGTTTTCCGGACTAGCGGGGATTACAATGAGCAGTTCTTC.

The chain joins TRBV11-2 to TRBJ2-3, with D perhaps matching TRBD1 or TRBD2 (6 bases each). The CDR3 has 14 amino acids. Trimming removed 1 base from V and 4 bases from J, with 9 bases in between. Germline V lookup: CDR1 SGHAT, CDR2 FQNNGV. Written as DNA, the CDR3 is TGTGCCAGCAGCTTAGGGGGGGCCCCAGATACGCAGTATTTT. Protein sequence: CASSLGGAPDTQYF.

This clonotype is deemed medium-sized. The chain employs TRBV6-1 and TRBJ1-1; TRBD1 agrees at 8 bases. Losses at the gene ends were 6 bases for V and 3 bases for J; bases not matched to a gene: 12. There are 16 residues in the CDR3. Per germline, CDR1 MNHNS and CDR2 SASEGT. The CDR3 protein is CASSPNRGGLHTEAFF. The CDR3 DNA is TGTGCCAGCAGCCCAAACAGGGGGGGCCTGCACACTGAAGCTTTCTTT.

The chain recombines TRBV30 with TRBJ1-5, with a possible D match to TRBD1 (5 bases). The germline V and J ends were trimmed by 0 bases and 4 bases, with 7 bases remaining between them. Germline CDR1 GTSNPN, CDR2 SVGIG (reference sequence). The CDR3 contains 13 residues. The CDR3 nucleotides read TGTGCCTGGAGTGTCAGGGAAAATCAGCCCCAGCATTTT. This sequence encodes CAWSVRENQPQHF.

This clonotype was detected only a few times. This chain connects TRBV7-8 to TRBJ1-6; 7 nucleotides align to TRBD1. The germline V gene has CDR1 SGHVS and CDR2 FQNEAQ. The length of the CDR3 is 19 residues. J was trimmed by 9 bases and V by 1 base; bases with no gene match: 18. Here the CDR3 reads CASSLGLGLWGGGPSPLHF. CDR3 in DNA: TGTGCCAGCAGCTTAGGTCTTGGGTTGTGGGGAGGGGGCCCTTCACCCCTCCACTTT. Combining the CDR3 with reference TRBV7-8 and TRBJ1-6 gives the whole variable domain GAGVSQSPRYKVAKRGQDVALRCDPISGHVSLFWYQQALGQGPEFLTYFQNEAQLDKSGLPSDRFFAERPEGSVSTLKIQRTQQEDSAVYLCASSLGLGLWGGGPSPLHFGNGTRLTVT.

This clonotype came up a few times. V usage is TRBV11-3 and J usage is TRBJ2-7; D is unresolved. The germline V and J ends were trimmed by 4 bases and 2 bases, with 6 bases remaining between them. This CDR3 has 12 amino acids. In germline, CDR1 is SGHNT, CDR2 YENEEA. The CDR3 here is CASSSAPYEQYF. The DNA of the CDR3 is TGTGCCAGCAGCTCGGCGCCCTACGAGCAGTACTTC.

The chain carries TRBV20-1 and TRBJ1-2; 10 bases line up with TRBD1. The length of the CDR3 is 16 residues. Per the germline V gene, CDR1 is DFQATT and CDR2 is SNEGSKA (reference sequence). J gave up 7 bases and V 0 bases, and 11 bases lay outside the gene matches. DNA of the CDR3: TGCAGTGCTAGAGAACCGACAGGGGGCATGTTCGGTGGCTACACCTTC. Its protein product is CSAREPTGGMFGGYTF.

The chain recombines TRBV5-1 with TRBJ1-5; D remains ambiguous. Germline V CDR1 and CDR2: SGHRS, YFSETQ. Trimming removed 2 bases at V and 0 bases at J, with 9 bases between. CDR3 length: 15 residues. This CDR3 reads CASSLGGYSNQPQHF. CDR3 DNA: TGCGCCAGCAGCTTAGGTGGGTATAGCAATCAGCCCCAGCATTTT.

This clonotype was recorded a few times. The chain combines TRBV30 with TRBJ1-1, with D uncertain. The germline V gene has CDR1 GTSNPN and CDR2 SVGIG (reference sequence). With 3 bases removed from V and 10 bases from J, the gap between germline ends came to 12 bases. This CDR3 comprises 11 residues. DNA for the CDR3: TGTGCCTGGAGCCTCCAGACGAGAGCTTTCTTT. Amino acids: CAWSLQTRAFF.

This clonotype showed up just a few times. V gene TRBV6-5 combines with J gene TRBJ2-4; D might be TRBD2 (5 bases). The CDR3 contains 16 residues. The germline CDR1 and CDR2 sequences are MNHEY and SVGAGI. The V end lost 0 bases, the J end lost 2 bases, and 11 bases lay between the germline ends. The CDR3 DNA sequence: TGTGCCAGCAGTTACTCGATCATCGGGACCAAAAACATTCAGTACTTC. Translated, it gives CASSYSIIGTKNIQYF.

This clonotype is deemed medium-sized. The chain combines TRBV20-1 with TRBJ1-6; D not certain. The CDR3 runs to 15 residues. With 3 bases removed from V and 4 bases from J, the gap between germline ends came to 13 bases. Germline V CDR1 and CDR2: DFQATT, SNEGSKA (reference sequence). CDR3 residues: CSARTEKGYNSPLHF. In DNA, the CDR3 is TGCAGTGCTAGGACGGAGAAAGGGTATAATTCACCCCTCCACTTT.

The V gene is TRBV6-1, the J gene TRBJ1-1, with no clear D. Germline CDR1 and CDR2: MNHNS and SASEGT. The CDR3 runs 12 residues. Trimming left V 6 bases short and J 7 bases short, with 12 bases between. CDR3 amino acids: CASSRPRGEAFF. CDR3 in DNA: TGTGCCAGCAGCCGGCCGCGGGGTGAAGCTTTCTTT.

Note on this clonotype: Compared with germline, one end of the junction differs, possibly owing to a read error. The V gene is TRBV5-4, the J gene TRBJ2-2, with TRBD2 as a possible D gene (6 bases). The germline gives CDR1 SGHNT, CDR2 YYREEE (reference sequence). The CDR3 covers 14 residues. CDR3 protein: CASSLEGCTGELFF. In nucleotides, the CDR3 is TGTGCCAGTAGCTTGGAGGGTTGCACCGGGGAGCTGTTTTTT.

The chain is built from TRBV3-1 and TRBJ2-5; 8 nucleotides match TRBD2. Germline V gene lookup returns CDR1 LGHDT and CDR2 YNNKEL (reference sequence). J was trimmed by 8 bases and V by 4 bases; bases with no gene match: 15. CDR3 length equals 16 residues. The CDR3 DNA follows: TGTGCCAGCAGCCTCCGGGGCTCCTCCGGGGGGGATACCCAGTACTTC. It encodes CASSLRGSSGGDTQYF.

V and J are TRBV5-8 and TRBJ1-3; no clear D gene. Trimming stripped 2 bases from V and 2 bases from J, with 11 bases between. Germline loops: CDR1 SGHTS, CDR2 YDEGEE. The CDR3 has 15 amino acids. CDR3 sequence reads: CASSLAPGPGNTIYF. The CDR3 DNA reads as TGTGCCAGCAGCTTAGCCCCCGGGCCTGGAAACACCATATATTTT.

This chain links TRBV6-4 with TRBJ2-7; 11 nucleotides line up with TRBD2. The V segment lost 0 bases and the J segment 5 bases; nucleotides outside the gene matches: 21. Germline CDR1 reads MRHNA; CDR2 reads SNTAGT. The CDR3 length is 21 residues. CDR3 amino acids: CASSDSNRGRVAGGGSDEQYF. CDR3 nucleotide sequence: TGTGCCAGCAGTGACTCTAACAGGGGGAGGGTAGCGGGGGGGGGGAGTGACGAGCAGTACTTC.

The gene calls are TRBV29-1 and TRBJ2-2; TRBD2 matches 11 bases. The CDR3 covers 15 residues. Germline loops: CDR1 SQVTM, CDR2 ANQGSEA. J lost 5 bases, V lost 7 bases, and 9 bases had no gene match. The CDR3 DNA is TGCAGCGCTTTTAGCGGGGGGGGGCGGACCGGGGAGCTGTTTTTT. Translated: CSAFSGGGRTGELFF.

The chain carries TRBV3-1 and TRBJ2-7; TRBD2 matches at 9 bases. The junction had 8 bases not matched to a gene; V was cut back by 0 bases and J by 5 bases. Germline-derived CDR1 and CDR2 are LGHDT and YNNKEL (reference sequence). The CDR3 has 16 amino acids. Here the CDR3 DNA reads TGTGCCAGCAGCCAAGAGGAGGCGGGGGGGGTCGACGAGCAGTACTTC. Translated: CASSQEEAGGVDEQYF.

J is TRBJ2-4 and V is TRBV11-2; 10 nucleotides match TRBD2. The ends lost 5 bases at V and 5 bases at J; junction bases unmatched: 6. The CDR3 runs 15 residues. CDR1 and CDR2 (germline): SGHAT, FQNNGV. This CDR3 reads CASSTTGLAENIQYF. CDR3 sequence (DNA): TGTGCCAGCAGCACAACCGGACTAGCGGAAAACATTCAGTACTTC.

The chain recombines TRBV20-1 with TRBJ1-5; D call uncertain. Germline values: CDR1 DFQATT, CDR2 SNEGSKA (reference sequence). With 0 bases removed from V and 5 bases from J, the gap between germline ends came to 8 bases. This CDR3 has 13 amino acids. The CDR3 spells CSARDAGDQPQHF. The CDR3 DNA reads TGCAGTGCTAGAGATGCAGGAGATCAGCCCCAGCATTTT.